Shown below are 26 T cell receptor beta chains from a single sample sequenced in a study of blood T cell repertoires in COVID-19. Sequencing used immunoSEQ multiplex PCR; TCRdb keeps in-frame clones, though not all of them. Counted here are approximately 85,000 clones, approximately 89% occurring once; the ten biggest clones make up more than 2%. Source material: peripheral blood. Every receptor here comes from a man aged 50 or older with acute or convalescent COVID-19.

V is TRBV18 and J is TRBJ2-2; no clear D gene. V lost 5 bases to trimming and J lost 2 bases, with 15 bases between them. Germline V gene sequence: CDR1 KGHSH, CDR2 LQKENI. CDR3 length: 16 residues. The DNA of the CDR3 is TGTGCCAGCTCAATACCAGGCGAGATTAACACCGGGGAGCTGTTTTTT. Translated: CASSIPGEINTGELFF.

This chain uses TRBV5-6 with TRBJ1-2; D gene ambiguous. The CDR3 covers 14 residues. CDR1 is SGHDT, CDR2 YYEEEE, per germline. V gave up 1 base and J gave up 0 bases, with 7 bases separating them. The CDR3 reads CASSLTATNYGYTF. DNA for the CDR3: TGTGCCAGCAGCTTGACCGCTACTAACTATGGCTACACCTTC.

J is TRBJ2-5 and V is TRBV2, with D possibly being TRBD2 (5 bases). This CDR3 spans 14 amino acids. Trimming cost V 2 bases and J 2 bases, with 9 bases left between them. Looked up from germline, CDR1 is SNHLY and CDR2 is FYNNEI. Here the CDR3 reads CASSEMRVQETQYF. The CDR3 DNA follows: TGTGCCAGCAGTGAAATGAGGGTTCAAGAGACCCAGTACTTC.

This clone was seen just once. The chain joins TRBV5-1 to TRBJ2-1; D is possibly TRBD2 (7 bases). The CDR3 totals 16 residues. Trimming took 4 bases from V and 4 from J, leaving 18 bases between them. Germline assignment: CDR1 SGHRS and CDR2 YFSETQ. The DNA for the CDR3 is TGCGCCAGCAGCCCCAGAATACGGGGGGCTTACAATGAGCAGTTCTTC. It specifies CASSPRIRGAYNEQFF.

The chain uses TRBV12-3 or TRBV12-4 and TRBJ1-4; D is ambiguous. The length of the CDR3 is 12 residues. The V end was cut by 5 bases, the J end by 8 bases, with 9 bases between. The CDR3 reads CASSPSTEKLFF. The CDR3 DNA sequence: TGTGCCAGCAGTCCATCGACAGAAAAACTGTTTTTT.

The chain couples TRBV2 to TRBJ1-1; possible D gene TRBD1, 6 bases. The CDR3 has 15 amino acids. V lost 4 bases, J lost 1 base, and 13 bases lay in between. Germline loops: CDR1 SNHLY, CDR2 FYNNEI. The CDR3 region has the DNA TGTGCCAGCAGTGGCCGGGGGGCGGGGAACACTGAAGCTTTCTTT. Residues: CASSGRGAGNTEAFF.

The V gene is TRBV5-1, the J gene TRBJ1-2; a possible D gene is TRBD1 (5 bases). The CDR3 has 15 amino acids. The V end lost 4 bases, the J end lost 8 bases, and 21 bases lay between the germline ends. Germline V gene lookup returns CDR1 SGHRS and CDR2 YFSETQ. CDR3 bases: TGCGCCAGCAGCCTCCCCGGGGTAGGAGGGGTCGGCTACACCTTC. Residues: CASSLPGVGGVGYTF.

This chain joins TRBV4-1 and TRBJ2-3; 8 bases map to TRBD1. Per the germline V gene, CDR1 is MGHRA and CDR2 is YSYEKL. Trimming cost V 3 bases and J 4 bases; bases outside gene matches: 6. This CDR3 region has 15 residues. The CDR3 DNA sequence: TGCGCCAGCAGCCAGCAGGACAGGGAGGCAGATACGCAGTATTTT. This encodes CASSQQDREADTQYF.

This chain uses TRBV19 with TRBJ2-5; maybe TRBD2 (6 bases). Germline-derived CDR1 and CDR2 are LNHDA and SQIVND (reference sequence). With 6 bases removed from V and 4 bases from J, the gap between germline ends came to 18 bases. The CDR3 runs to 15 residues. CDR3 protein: CASRPFGGGSETQYF. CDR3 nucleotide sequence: TGTGCCAGTAGGCCCTTCGGGGGTGGGTCAGAGACCCAGTACTTC.

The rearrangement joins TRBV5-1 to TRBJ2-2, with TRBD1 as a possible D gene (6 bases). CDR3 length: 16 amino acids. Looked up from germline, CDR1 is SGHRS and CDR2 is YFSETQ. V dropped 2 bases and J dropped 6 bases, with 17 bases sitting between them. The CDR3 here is CASSFSGLGAPGELFF. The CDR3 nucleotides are TGCGCCAGCAGCTTTTCAGGGTTGGGGGCCCCCGGGGAGCTGTTTTTT.

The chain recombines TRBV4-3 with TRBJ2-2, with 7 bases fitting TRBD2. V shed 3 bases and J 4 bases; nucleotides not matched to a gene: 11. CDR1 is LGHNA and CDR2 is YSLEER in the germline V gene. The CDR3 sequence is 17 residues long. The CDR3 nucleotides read TGCGCCAGCAGCCACCAAGTCTCTAGCGGCCGCACCGGGGAGCTGTTTTTT. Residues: CASSHQVSSGRTGELFF.

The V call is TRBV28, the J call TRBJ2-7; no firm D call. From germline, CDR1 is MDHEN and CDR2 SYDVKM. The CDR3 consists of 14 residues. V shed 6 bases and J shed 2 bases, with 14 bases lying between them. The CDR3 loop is CASSPFVTTYEQYF. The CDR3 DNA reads TGTGCCAGCAGCCCCTTCGTGACAACCTACGAGCAGTACTTC.

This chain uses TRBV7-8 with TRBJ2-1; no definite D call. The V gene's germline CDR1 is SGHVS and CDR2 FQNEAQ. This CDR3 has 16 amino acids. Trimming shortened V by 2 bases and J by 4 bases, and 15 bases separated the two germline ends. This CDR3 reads CASSLSAPGRYNEQFF. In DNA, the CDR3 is TGTGCCAGCAGCTTATCGGCGCCAGGCAGGTACAATGAGCAGTTCTTC.

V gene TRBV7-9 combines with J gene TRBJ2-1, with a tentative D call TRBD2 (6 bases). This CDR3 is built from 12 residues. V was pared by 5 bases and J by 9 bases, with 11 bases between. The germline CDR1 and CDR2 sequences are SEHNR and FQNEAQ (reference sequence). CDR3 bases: TGTGCCAGCAGCCGCGGGGTGGGTGAGCAGTTCTTC. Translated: CASSRGVGEQFF.

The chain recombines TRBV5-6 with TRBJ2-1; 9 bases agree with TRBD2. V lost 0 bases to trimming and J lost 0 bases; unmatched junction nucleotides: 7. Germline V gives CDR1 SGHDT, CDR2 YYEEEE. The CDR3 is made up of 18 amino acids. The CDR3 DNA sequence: TGTGCCAGCAGCTTGGTTGGGTTTAGCGGGAGCTCCTACAATGAGCAGTTCTTC. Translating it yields CASSLVGFSGSSYNEQFF.

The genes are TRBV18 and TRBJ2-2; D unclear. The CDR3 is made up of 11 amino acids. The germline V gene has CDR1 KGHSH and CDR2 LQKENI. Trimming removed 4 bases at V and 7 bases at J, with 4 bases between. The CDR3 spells CASSLYGELFF. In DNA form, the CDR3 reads TGTGCCAGCTCACTATACGGGGAGCTGTTTTTT.

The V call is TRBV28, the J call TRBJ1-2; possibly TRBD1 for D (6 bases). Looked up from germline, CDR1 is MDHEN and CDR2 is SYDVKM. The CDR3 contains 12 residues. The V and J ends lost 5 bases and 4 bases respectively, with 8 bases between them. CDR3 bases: TGTGCCAGCAGTATGGACAGCTATGGCTACACCTTC. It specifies CASSMDSYGYTF.

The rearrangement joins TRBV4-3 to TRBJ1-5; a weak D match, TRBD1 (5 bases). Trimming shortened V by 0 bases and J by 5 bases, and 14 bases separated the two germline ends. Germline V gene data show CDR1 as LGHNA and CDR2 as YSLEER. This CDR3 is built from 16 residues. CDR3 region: CASSQDRVGGDQPQHF. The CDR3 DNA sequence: TGCGCCAGCAGCCAAGATCGGGTTGGAGGGGATCAGCCCCAGCATTTT.

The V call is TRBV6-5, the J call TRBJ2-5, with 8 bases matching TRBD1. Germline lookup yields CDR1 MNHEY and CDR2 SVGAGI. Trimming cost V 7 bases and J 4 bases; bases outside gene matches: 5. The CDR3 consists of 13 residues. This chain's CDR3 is CASTPGGSETQYF. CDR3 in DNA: TGTGCCAGCACTCCAGGGGGCTCAGAGACCCAGTACTTC.

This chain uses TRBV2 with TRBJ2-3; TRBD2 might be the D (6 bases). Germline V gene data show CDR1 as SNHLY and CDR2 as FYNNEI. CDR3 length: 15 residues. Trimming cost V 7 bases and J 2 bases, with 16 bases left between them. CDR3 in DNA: TGTGCCAGCACCTATGGACTATCGGACACAGATACGCAGTATTTT. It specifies CASTYGLSDTDTQYF.

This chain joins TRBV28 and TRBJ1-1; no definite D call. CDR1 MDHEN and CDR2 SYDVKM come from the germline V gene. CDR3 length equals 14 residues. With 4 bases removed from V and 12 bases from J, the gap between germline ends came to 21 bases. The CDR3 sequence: CASSSGGVRLKTFF. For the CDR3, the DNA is TGTGCCAGCAGTTCGGGCGGGGTACGGCTAAAAACTTTCTTT.

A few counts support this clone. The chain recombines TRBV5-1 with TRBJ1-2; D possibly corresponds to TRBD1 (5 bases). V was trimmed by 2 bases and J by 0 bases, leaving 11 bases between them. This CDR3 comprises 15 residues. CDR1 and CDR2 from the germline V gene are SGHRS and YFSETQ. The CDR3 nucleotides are TGCGCCAGCAGCTTCATAGCAGGGACTAACTATGGCTACACCTTC. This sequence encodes CASSFIAGTNYGYTF.

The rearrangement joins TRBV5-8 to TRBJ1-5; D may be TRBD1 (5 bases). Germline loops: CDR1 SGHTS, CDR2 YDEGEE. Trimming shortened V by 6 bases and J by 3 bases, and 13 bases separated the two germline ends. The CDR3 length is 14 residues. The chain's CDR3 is CASTNSRANQPQHF. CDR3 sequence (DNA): TGTGCCAGCACCAACAGCAGGGCCAATCAGCCCCAGCATTTT.

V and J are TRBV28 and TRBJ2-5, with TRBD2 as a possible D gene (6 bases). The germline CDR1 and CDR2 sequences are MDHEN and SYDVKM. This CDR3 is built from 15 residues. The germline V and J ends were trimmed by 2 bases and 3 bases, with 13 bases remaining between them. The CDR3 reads CASSLLAGRKETQYF. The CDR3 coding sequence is TGTGCCAGCAGTTTACTGGCGGGAAGAAAAGAGACCCAGTACTTC.

As DNA, the CDR3 is TGTGCCAGCCTCAGGACAGGGATGAACACTGAAGCTTTCTTT. Translated, it gives CASLRTGMNTEAFF. The chain recombines TRBV19 with TRBJ1-1; 8 positions match TRBD1. The CDR3 has 14 residues. Germline V lookup: CDR1 LNHDA, CDR2 SQIVND (reference sequence). Germline trimming cut 9 bases from V and 0 bases from J; bases unmatched to any gene: 6.

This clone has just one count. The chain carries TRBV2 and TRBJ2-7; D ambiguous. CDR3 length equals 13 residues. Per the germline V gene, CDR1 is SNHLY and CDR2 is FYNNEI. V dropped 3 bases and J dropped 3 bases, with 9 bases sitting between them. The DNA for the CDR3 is TGTGCCAGCAGTGAGGGCAGCCTCTACGAGCAGTACTTC. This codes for CASSEGSLYEQYF.